This TCR beta chain comes out of a study of T-cell memory formation after mild COVID-19. The wider study: In these data, TCR clusters were largely donor specific. Whole-study findings and limits: Pre-infection memory contained some responding clones, which suggested that cross-reactive memory had joined. Clones that got smaller from day 15 to 85 had even CD4/CD8, while clones growing later tipped toward CD4+. Clones that contracted clustered mainly in CM and EM if CD4+ and in EMRA if CD8+.

One entry per CDR3 protein results from TCRdb running MiXCR on the 5' RACE reads. There are 400,000 or so distinct CDR3 sequences in the sample; roughly 20% occur only once, and roughly 8.4% lies in the top ten. In its sample, this clonotype was seen a few times. Its cognate antigen is unknown. V lost 5 bases to trimming and J lost 0 bases, with 17 bases between them. Germline values: CDR1 LNHNV, CDR2 YYDKDF (reference sequence). The CDR3 consists of 16 residues. The source of this sequence is an adult woman who had mild COVID-19 (a few samples of this study predate the infection). Cell type and time point are not known. What was sequenced was PBMCs or a T cell subset sorted from them (not recorded which). The gene calls are TRBV15 and TRBJ2-7, with a weak D call TRBD2 (6 bases). In nucleotides, the CDR3 is TGTGCCACCAGCCTCCGATCGGGGGTTAGCTCCTACGAGCAGTACTTC. Amino acids: CATSLRSGVSSYEQYF.